These 14 T cell receptor beta chains were sequenced from one sample in a study of T cell responses to AZD1222 COVID-19 vaccine. The data were produced by immunoSEQ multiplex PCR, yet TCRdb's version contains in-frame clones alone and is incomplete. The sample holds about 99,000 clones, approximately 87% seen once. The sequenced sample was peripheral blood, obtained on day 0 of AZD1222 vaccination. The receptors stem from an adult in good health.

The gene calls are TRBV6-6 and TRBJ2-1; tentatively, D is TRBD2 (5 bases). The CDR3 loop spans 15 amino acids. Germline-derived CDR1 and CDR2 are MNHNY and SVGAGI (reference sequence). The V end was cut by 3 bases, the J end by 5 bases, with 14 bases between. Written as DNA, the CDR3 is TGTGCCAGCAGTTATTCTGTGCTGGGAGACAATGAGCAGTTCTTC. Translating gives CASSYSVLGDNEQFF.

Only a few counts were recorded for this clone. The chain combines TRBV3-1 (or the pseudogene TRBV3-2) with TRBJ1-5; no clear D. Germline CDR1 LGHDT, CDR2 YNNKEL (reference sequence). Between the trimmed V and J ends, which lost 5 bases and 3 bases, there was a span of 8 bases. The CDR3 has 13 residues. This CDR3 is CASSDDNNQPQHF. CDR3 coding DNA: TGTGCCAGCAGCGATGATAACAATCAGCCCCAGCATTTT.

The chain links TRBV6-5 to TRBJ2-7; D may be TRBD1 (6 bases). This CDR3 comprises 14 residues. Trimming took off 7 bases at V and 4 bases at J, with 17 bases between the two ends. Germline V gives CDR1 MNHEY, CDR2 SVGAGI. CDR3 bases: TGTGCCAGCACATCTGTACAGGGCTATTACGAGCAGTACTTC. Its protein product is CASTSVQGYYEQYF.

The CDR3: CASTPGSNYGYTF. The CDR3 coding sequence is TGTGCCAGTACGCCGGGGTCGAACTATGGCTACACCTTC. The chain uses TRBV19 and TRBJ1-2; D is uncertain. CDR3 length: 13 residues. Germline-derived CDR1 and CDR2 are LNHDA and SQIVND (reference sequence). With 7 bases removed from V and 2 bases from J, the gap between germline ends came to 11 bases.

The rearrangement uses TRBV7-9 and TRBJ1-1; a weak D match, TRBD1 (5 bases). CDR1 SEHNR and CDR2 FQNEAQ come from the germline V gene (reference sequence). The germline V and J ends were trimmed by 2 bases and 10 bases, with 8 bases remaining between them. The CDR3 contains 11 residues. CDR3 DNA: TGTGCCAGCAGCTTACCGGGGCCAGCTTTCTTT. Translated, it gives CASSLPGPAFF. The full variable domain, completed using reference TRBV7-9 and TRBJ1-1, is DTGVSQNPRHKITKRGQNVTFRCDPISEHNRLYWYRQTLGQGPEFLTYFQNEAQLEKSRLLSDRFSAERPKGSFSTLEIQRTEQGDSAMYLCASSLPGPAFFGQGTRLTVV.

Concerning this clone itself: Germline and junction disagree at one end, which may indicate a read error. The same CDR3 also results from other DNA sequences found in this sample. CDR3 amino acids: CASSPLLSSYEQYF. CDR3 in DNA: TGTGCCAGCAGCCCATTATTAAGCTCCTACGAGCAGTATTTC. The chain joins TRBV3-1 (or the pseudogene TRBV3-2) to TRBJ2-7; the D is unclear. This CDR3 is built from 14 residues. Germline loops: CDR1 LGHDT, CDR2 YNNKEL (reference sequence).

The V gene is TRBV6-5, the J gene TRBJ2-7, with D possibly being TRBD1 (6 bases). The V and J ends lost 4 bases and 5 bases respectively, with 18 bases between them. The CDR3 is 15 amino acids. The germline gives CDR1 MNHEY, CDR2 SVGAGI. In DNA, the CDR3 is TGTGCCAGCAGTTCAATCCCAGGGGCGCAGAACGAGCAGTACTTC. Translation: CASSSIPGAQNEQYF.

The sample holds a few counts of this clone. The V and J genes are TRBV18 and TRBJ1-5; a possible D gene is TRBD1 (6 bases). Germline V gene sequence: CDR1 KGHSH, CDR2 LQKENI. The CDR3 totals 13 residues. V was pared by 6 bases and J by 6 bases, with 12 bases between. The CDR3 nucleotides read TGTGCCAGCTCCCCCGGGGGCACTCAGCCCCAGCATTTT. Translated, it gives CASSPGGTQPQHF.

The rearrangement joins TRBV29-1 to TRBJ2-7; 8 nucleotides line up with TRBD2. Germline V CDR1 and CDR2: SQVTM, ANQGSEA. J gave up 1 base and V 4 bases, and 9 bases lay outside the gene matches. CDR3 length: 15 residues. The CDR3 loop reads CSVVPGVAGSYEQYF. The CDR3 DNA is TGCAGCGTTGTCCCGGGGGTAGCGGGGTCCTACGAGCAGTACTTC.

The chain is built from TRBV7-2 and TRBJ1-5; no definite D call. From germline, CDR1 is SGHTA and CDR2 FQGNSA. V was shortened by 5 bases and J by 2 bases, with 10 bases between the two germline ends. CDR3 size: 14 residues. The CDR3 nucleotides are TGTGCCAGCAGCCTAGTAGCGGGCAATCAGCCCCAGCATTTT. Its translation is CASSLVAGNQPQHF.

Only one count was recorded for this clone. The J gene is TRBJ1-2, the V gene TRBV27; tentative D call: TRBD1 (5 bases). The CDR3 consists of 15 residues. Germline CDR1 and CDR2: MNHEY and SMNVEV (reference sequence). Trimming took 7 bases from V and 1 from J, leaving 16 bases between them. In nucleotides, the CDR3 is TGTGCCAGCAAGCCCTGGCGAGGGGTTAACTATGGCTACACCTTC. Amino acid sequence: CASKPWRGVNYGYTF.

This chain links TRBV5-1 with TRBJ2-7, with 9 bases fitting TRBD1. CDR1 SGHRS and CDR2 YFSETQ come from the germline V gene. The CDR3 length is 14 residues. V was clipped by 5 bases and J by 2 bases; unmatched bases: 5. This CDR3 is CASRPGQGPYEQYF. CDR3 sequence (DNA): TGCGCCAGCAGGCCCGGACAGGGGCCCTACGAGCAGTACTTC.

The chain is built from TRBV5-5 and TRBJ2-5; 8 nucleotides agree with TRBD1. With 0 bases clipped from V and 5 bases from J, the junction kept 9 bases outside the gene matches. Germline lookup yields CDR1 SGHKS and CDR2 YYEKEE (reference sequence). This CDR3 has 16 residues. CDR3 sequence (DNA): TGTGCCAGCAGCTTGGTGGCAGGACAGGGATACGAGACCCAGTACTTC. Amino acid sequence: CASSLVAGQGYETQYF.

The CDR3 spells CASNEGFTGGPNEKLFF. CDR3 DNA: TGTGCCAGCAACGAAGGGTTCACAGGGGGCCCTAATGAAAAACTGTTTTTT. The chain combines TRBV2 with TRBJ1-4, with 9 bases matching TRBD1. The length of the CDR3 is 17 residues. The germline V gene has CDR1 SNHLY and CDR2 FYNNEI. V dropped 7 bases and J dropped 3; count of bases not matched to a gene: 12. Together with reference TRBV2 and TRBJ1-4, the CDR3 gives the full variable domain: EPEVTQTPSHQVTQMGQEVILRCVPISNHLYFYWYRQILGQKVEFLVSFYNNEISEKSEIFDDQFSVERPDGSNFTLKIRSTKLEDSAMYFCASNEGFTGGPNEKLFFGSGTQLSVL.